This T cell receptor (beta chain) was sequenced during a study of blood T cell repertoires in COVID-19. As for the study in general: Material from acute and convalescent COVID-19 was sourced from the United States, Italy and Spain. Sample material is recorded as cDNA or gDNA derived from T cells, B-cell-depleted T cells, or PBMCs.

Source study methods: Using reference gene primer amplification, nucleated cell counts were estimated. Repertoires were generated with immunoSEQ multiplex PCR, while TCRdb's copy carries only in-frame clones and drops some. V and J calls and clone size are copied from that table; D and trimming were computed from the DNA. The data contain 60,000 to 75,000 clones, approximately 80% of them singletons. Sequencing was carried out using peripheral blood. The sequence derives from a woman aged 70-85 years with acute or convalescent COVID-19.

The CDR3 region is CASNTRGLGYEQYF. CDR3 DNA sequence: TGTGCCAGCAACACTAGGGGGCTAGGATACGAGCAGTACTTC. The gene calls are TRBV11-3 and TRBJ2-7; 7 nucleotides line up with TRBD1. Per the germline V gene, CDR1 is SGHNT and CDR2 is YENEEA. The CDR3 is 14 residues long. V shed 7 bases and J 4 bases; nucleotides not matched to a gene: 10.